What follows are 23 T cell receptor beta chains derived from one specimen sequenced in a study of blood T cells in healthy people across ages. Sample-barcoded 5' priming and a J-beta primer mix drove a second PCR of about 6 to 12 cycles. TCRdb ran MiXCR on the 5' RACE reads and lists one entry per CDR3 protein. The sample carries 850,000 to 1,000,000 distinct CDR3 sequences, around 48% recorded once. The sample consisted of blood. These receptors were collected from a man aged 30 to 45 in good health.

The rearrangement links TRBV6-1 to TRBJ1-1, with unresolved D. This CDR3 has 14 amino acids. Germline V gene sequence: CDR1 MNHNS, CDR2 SASEGT. Trimming cost V 0 bases and J 4 bases, with 9 bases left between them. CDR3 sequence (DNA): TGTGCCAGCAGTGAAGCGGGCGAGAGCACTGAAGCTTTCTTT. Its translation: CASSEAGESTEAFF.

With respect to this clonotype: A clone one base away is much larger, so this may be a read error. The chain uses TRBV12-3 or TRBV12-4 and TRBJ2-5; D is uncertain. Trimming shortened V by 11 bases and J by 5 bases, and 12 bases separated the two germline ends. The CDR3 is 11 residues long. In DNA, the CDR3 is TGTGCCGGCACCCTAGGGGAGACCCAGTACTTC. It yields the protein CAGTLGETQYF.

Remarks on this clonotype: The junction differs from germline at one of its ends, possibly a read error. The chain employs TRBV6-2 or TRBV6-3 and TRBJ2-7, with 10 nucleotides matching TRBD2. CDR3 length: 15 amino acids. In germline, CDR1 is MNHEY, CDR2 SVGEGT. CDR3 nucleotides: TGTGACAGCAGTTACGAACTAGCGGGGTACTACGAGCAGTACTTC. This gives the protein CDSSYELAGYYEQYF.

Here the CDR3 DNA reads TGCGCCAGCAGCCAAGAAGAGCGGCCGACAGATACGCAGTATTTT. This sequence encodes CASSQEERPTDTQYF. The chain employs TRBV4-1 and TRBJ2-3; tentatively, D is TRBD2 (5 bases). V was trimmed by 0 bases and J by 3 bases, leaving 10 bases between them. Per germline, CDR1 MGHRA and CDR2 YSYEKL. This CDR3 comprises 15 residues.

In its sample, this clonotype was seen once. The chain links TRBV27 to TRBJ2-1, with 8 positions matching TRBD1. The CDR3 has 14 amino acids. V shed 5 bases and J 7 bases; nucleotides not matched to a gene: 7. CDR1 and CDR2 from the germline V gene are MNHEY and SMNVEV (reference sequence). This chain's CDR3 is CASSTGGIKNEQFF. The CDR3, as DNA: TGTGCCAGCAGTACAGGGGGAATAAAGAATGAGCAGTTCTTC.

This chain links TRBV5-5 with TRBJ1-5, with D maybe TRBD1 (5 bases). Germline V lookup: CDR1 SGHKS, CDR2 YYEKEE (reference sequence). V lost 4 bases and J 1 base, leaving 9 bases between the germline ends. This CDR3 region has 14 residues. This CDR3 is CASSQWGSNQPQHF. The CDR3, as DNA: TGTGCCAGCAGCCAATGGGGGAGCAATCAGCCCCAGCATTTT. Supplemented by reference TRBV5-5 and TRBJ1-5, the full variable domain reads DAGVTQSPTHLIKTRGQQVTLRCSPISGHKSVSWYQQVLGQGPQFIFQYYEKEERGRGNFPDRFSARQFPNYSSELNVNALLLGDSALYLCASSQWGSNQPQHFGDGTRLSIL.

The chain employs TRBV6-6 and TRBJ2-7, with 12 nucleotides matching TRBD2. CDR3 size: 15 residues. Per the germline V gene, CDR1 is MNHNY and CDR2 is SVGAGI (reference sequence). Germline trimming cut 0 bases from V and 7 bases from J; bases unmatched to any gene: 4. The CDR3 sequence: CASSYSRLAGDEQYF. CDR3 DNA sequence: TGTGCCAGCAGTTACTCCCGACTAGCGGGGGATGAGCAGTACTTC.

A few counts support this clonotype. The chain employs TRBV12-3 or TRBV12-4 and TRBJ2-5, with 11 bases identical to TRBD2. The J call is in doubt because the DNA end fits TRBJ2-7 better. The CDR3 contains 15 residues. The DNA of the CDR3 is TGTGCCAGCAGTTTGCCTAGCGGGGGGAGAGGCGAGCAGTACTTC. It specifies CASSLPSGGRGEQYF.

This rearrangement joins TRBV25-1 to TRBJ2-1, with TRBD1 matching over 10 bases. V dropped 6 bases and J dropped 12; count of bases not matched to a gene: 2. This CDR3 region has 11 residues. CDR1 and CDR2 from the germline V gene are MGHDK and SYGVNS. CDR3 DNA: TGTGCCAGCAGGGGACAGGGGAGGCAGTTCTTC. This encodes CASRGQGRQFF.

This clonotype showed up just a few times. The chain joins TRBV6-2 or TRBV6-3 to TRBJ2-7; D is perhaps TRBD2 (6 bases). This CDR3 region has 14 residues. V was pared by 2 bases and J by 3 bases, with 11 bases between. Germline V gene sequence: CDR1 MNHEY, CDR2 SVGEGT. The CDR3 sequence: CASSYEEGNYEQYF. For the CDR3, the DNA is TGTGCCAGCAGTTACGAGGAGGGAAACTACGAGCAGTACTTC.

The rearrangement uses TRBV4-1 and TRBJ2-7; TRBD2 is a possible D gene (6 bases). Per germline, CDR1 MGHRA and CDR2 YSYEKL. V lost 1 base, J lost 7 bases, and 26 bases lay in between. This CDR3 comprises 18 residues. CDR3 DNA sequence: TGCGCCAGCAGCCAAGTTTCCAGGACGGGGGTTACCTACAATGAGCAGTACTTC. This gives the protein CASSQVSRTGVTYNEQYF.

V and J are TRBV5-1 and TRBJ1-4; 7 bases map to TRBD1. The junction had 7 bases not matched to a gene; V was cut back by 0 bases and J by 8 bases. CDR3 length: 15 amino acids. Germline CDR1 and CDR2: SGHRS and YFSETQ. CDR3 loop: CASSLVDREGEKLFF. DNA for the CDR3: TGCGCCAGCAGCTTGGTCGACAGGGAGGGGGAAAAACTGTTTTTT. The whole variable domain, filled in from reference TRBV5-1 and TRBJ1-4, reads KAGVTQTPRYLIKTRGQQVTLSCSPISGHRSVSWYQQTPGQGLQFLFEYFSETQRNKGNFPGRFSGRQFSNSRSEMNVSTLELGDSALYLCASSLVDREGEKLFFGSGTQLSVL.

The chain couples TRBV7-9 to TRBJ2-7; D not resolved. CDR1 is SEHNR, CDR2 FQNEAQ, per germline (reference sequence). This CDR3 comprises 17 residues. With 5 bases removed from V and 1 base from J, the gap between germline ends came to 21 bases. CDR3 nucleotide sequence: TGTGCCAGCAGCGATGCCGATTACGGACGGCCGTCCTACGAGCAGTACTTC. This sequence encodes CASSDADYGRPSYEQYF. Full variable domain (outside the CDR3, taken from reference TRBV7-9 and TRBJ2-7): DTGVSQNPRHKITKRGQNVTFRCDPISEHNRLYWYRQTLGQGPEFLTYFQNEAQLEKSRLLSDRFSAERPKGSFSTLEIQRTEQGDSAMYLCASSDADYGRPSYEQYFGPGTRLTVT.

The table lists this clonotype with a few counts. The chain combines TRBV20-1 with TRBJ2-5; 7 bases are a match to TRBD1. Germline CDR1 is DFQATT and CDR2 is SNEGSKA (reference sequence). The CDR3 contains 15 residues. Trimming at V came to 7 bases and at J to 5 bases, leaving 16 bases not matched to a gene. CDR3 sequence reads: CSDTDRDLCVETQYF. The CDR3 DNA reads as TGCAGTGACACAGACAGGGATTTGTGTGTGGAGACCCAGTACTTC.

The rearrangement joins TRBV5-1 to TRBJ1-2, with D maybe TRBD1 (6 bases). Germline V gene lookup returns CDR1 SGHRS and CDR2 YFSETQ. V shed 0 bases and J shed 2 bases, with 11 bases lying between them. The CDR3 covers 15 residues. The CDR3 loop is CASSLVAGDNYGYTF. The CDR3 DNA sequence: TGCGCCAGCAGCTTGGTGGCAGGGGACAACTATGGCTACACCTTC.

This clonotype came up once. The chain uses TRBV25-1 and TRBJ1-4, with no clear D. With 1 base removed from V and 7 bases from J, the gap between germline ends came to 4 bases. CDR1 is MGHDK and CDR2 is SYGVNS in the germline V gene. The CDR3 extends over 12 amino acids. The CDR3 region is CASSESCEKLFF. In DNA, the CDR3 is TGTGCCAGCAGTGAATCTTGTGAAAAACTGTTTTTT.

Remarks on this clonotype: Compared with germline, one end of the junction differs, possibly owing to a read error. The rearrangement uses TRBV29-1 and TRBJ1-2, with 8 bases identical to TRBD1. The CDR3 length is 15 residues. The germline V gene has CDR1 SQVTM and CDR2 ANQGSEA. The CDR3 bases are TGCAGCGTTGGAGGGCGGGACAGGTCCTACTATGGATACACCTTC. Its protein product is CSVGGRDRSYYGYTF.

The rearrangement joins TRBV7-6 to TRBJ2-7, with TRBD2 as a possible D gene (7 bases). Trimming cost V 4 bases and J 2 bases, with 15 bases left between them. In germline, CDR1 is SGHVS, CDR2 FNYEAQ. CDR3 size: 15 residues. The CDR3: CASSSQQGGPYEQYF. In nucleotides, the CDR3 is TGTGCCAGCAGCTCGCAACAGGGAGGGCCCTACGAGCAGTACTTC.

In nucleotides, the CDR3 is TGTGCCAGCAGCTCCCTCGCAGGAACTAACTATGGCTACACCTTC. Amino acids: CASSSLAGTNYGYTF. The genes are TRBV28 and TRBJ1-2; no clear D. This CDR3 has 15 amino acids. Germline V gene data show CDR1 as MDHEN and CDR2 as SYDVKM. Trimming stripped 6 bases from V and 0 bases from J, with 14 bases between.

This clonotype occurred a few times. The rearrangement joins TRBV6-1 to TRBJ2-7; tentatively, D is TRBD1 (5 bases). The germline CDR1 and CDR2 sequences are MNHNS and SASEGT. The ends were cut back, 7 bases at V and 7 bases at J, with 14 bases in the middle. This CDR3 is 12 amino acids long. CDR3 coding DNA: TGTGCCAGCAAACCAGGGTATGAGGAGCAGTACTTC. Protein product: CASKPGYEEQYF.

This clonotype has only a few counts. The chain employs TRBV6-2 or TRBV6-3 and TRBJ2-1; D tentatively reads TRBD1 or TRBD2 (6 bases each). The CDR3 runs to 14 residues. CDR1 and CDR2 from the germline V gene are MNHEY and SVGEGT. V dropped 6 bases and J dropped 9 bases, with 18 bases sitting between them. CDR3 protein: CASRPRGARIEQFF. DNA of the CDR3: TGTGCCAGCAGACCTAGGGGGGCGAGGATTGAGCAGTTCTTC.

The genes are TRBV6-2 or TRBV6-3 and TRBJ2-1; the D is unclear. Germline V lookup: CDR1 MNHEY, CDR2 SVGEGT. Deletions cut 3 bases from V and 7 bases from J, with 10 bases between. The CDR3 covers 13 residues. As DNA, the CDR3 is TGTGCCAGCAGTTATCGGGCGGCAAATGAGCAGTTCTTC. Translation: CASSYRAANEQFF.

This chain links TRBV20-1 with TRBJ2-5; 7 nucleotides match TRBD2. The J call may be incorrect, as the DNA end agrees better with TRBJ2-7. This CDR3 spans 16 amino acids. Germline assignment: CDR1 DFQATT and CDR2 SNEGSKA (reference sequence). CDR3 sequence: CSARDLYRGESYEQYF. CDR3 DNA: TGCAGTGCTAGAGATCTATATCGGGGGGAATCCTACGAGCAGTACTTC.